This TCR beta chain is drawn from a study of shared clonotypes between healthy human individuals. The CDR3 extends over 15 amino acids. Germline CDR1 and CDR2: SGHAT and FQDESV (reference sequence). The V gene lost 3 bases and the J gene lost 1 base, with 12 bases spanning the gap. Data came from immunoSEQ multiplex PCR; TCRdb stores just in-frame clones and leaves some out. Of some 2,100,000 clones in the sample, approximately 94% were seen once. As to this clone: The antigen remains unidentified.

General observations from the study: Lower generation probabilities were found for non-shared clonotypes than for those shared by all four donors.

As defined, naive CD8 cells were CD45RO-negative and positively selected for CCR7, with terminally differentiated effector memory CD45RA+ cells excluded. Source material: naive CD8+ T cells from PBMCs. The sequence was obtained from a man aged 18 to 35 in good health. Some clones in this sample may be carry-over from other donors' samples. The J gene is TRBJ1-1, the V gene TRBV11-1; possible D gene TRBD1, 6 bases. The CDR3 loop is CASSFHEGENTEAFF. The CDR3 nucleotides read TGTGCCAGCAGCTTTCACGAGGGGGAGAACACTGAAGCTTTCTTT.